The 28 T cell receptor beta chains presented below share a single source sample, sequenced in a study of blood T cells in healthy people across ages. A sample-barcoded 5' primer and a J-beta primer mix were used in a second PCR of roughly 7 to 12 cycles. From the 5' RACE reads, TCRdb called clonotypes with MiXCR, one entry per CDR3 protein. Among about 730,000 distinct CDR3 sequences listed, roughly 44% were seen once. Sequencing was done on a sample of blood. These receptors were taken from a woman aged 55-75 years in good health.

The V and J genes are TRBV3-1 and TRBJ1-2; TRBD1 agrees at 9 bases. CDR1 is LGHDT and CDR2 is YNNKEL in the germline V gene (reference sequence). The CDR3 is made up of 14 amino acids. The J segment lost 3 bases and the V segment lost 6 bases, leaving 5 bases of the junction unmatched. CDR3: CASSKQGADYGYTF. The CDR3 DNA sequence: TGTGCCAGCAGTAAACAGGGGGCTGACTATGGCTACACCTTC.

Worth noting for this clonotype: The junction shows a germline mismatch at one end, possibly a read error. The rearrangement links TRBV9 to TRBJ1-4, with unresolved D. This CDR3 spans 12 amino acids. CDR1 SGDLS and CDR2 YYNGEE come from the germline V gene. CDR3 nucleotide sequence: TGTGCCAGCAGCGCCCTTAATGAAAGACTGTTTTTT. It yields the protein CASSALNERLFF.

This clonotype has more than one count but fewer than ten. V is TRBV6-2 or TRBV6-3 and J is TRBJ2-7; 9 nucleotides match TRBD1. V shed 6 bases, J shed 5 bases, and the junction held 14 bases outside the gene matches. The V gene's germline CDR1 is MNHEY and CDR2 SVGEGT. The CDR3 is 16 residues long. The CDR3 region has the DNA TGTGCCAGCAGAAGACTCTCGACAGGGGGTTGGGACGAGCAGTACTTC. Its protein is CASRRLSTGGWDEQYF.

In its sample, this clonotype was seen once. The chain is built from TRBV9 and TRBJ2-1; D gene uncertain. V was trimmed by 4 bases and J by 9 bases, leaving 14 bases between them. CDR3 size: 13 residues. Germline V gene lookup returns CDR1 SGDLS and CDR2 YYNGEE. DNA for the CDR3: TGTGCCAGCAGCCCCCAAATTGAGTCTGAGCAGTTCTTC. Translation: CASSPQIESEQFF.

The chain carries TRBV6-5 and TRBJ2-2; TRBD2 matches at 8 bases. Unmatched junction bases numbered 6, after V lost 3 bases and J lost 0 bases. Germline lookup yields CDR1 MNHEY and CDR2 SVGAGI. The CDR3 has 17 residues. The CDR3 region is CASSYPRGGANTGELFF. The CDR3 DNA follows: TGTGCCAGCAGTTATCCCCGGGGGGGTGCGAACACCGGGGAGCTGTTTTTT.

This clonotype has a single count. One end of the junction varies from germline; a read error may be responsible. The V gene is TRBV20-1, the J gene TRBJ1-6; D call uncertain. CDR1 and CDR2 from the germline V gene are DFQATT and SNEGSKA (reference sequence). CDR3 length: 14 amino acids. CDR3 sequence: CIARAGSLNSPLHF. Written as DNA, the CDR3 is TGCATTGCTAGAGCCGGGTCGTTGAATTCACCCCTCCACTTT.

This clonotype appeared a few times. The genes are TRBV6-2 or TRBV6-3 and TRBJ1-5, with D perhaps matching TRBD1 (6 bases). The germline gives CDR1 MNHEY, CDR2 SVGEGT. V was trimmed by 6 bases and J by 0 bases, leaving 18 bases between them. The CDR3 is 17 amino acids. CDR3 protein: CASRSQREGGSNQPQHF. DNA for the CDR3: TGTGCCAGCAGATCCCAGCGGGAAGGGGGTAGCAATCAGCCCCAGCATTTT.

The chain carries TRBV15 and TRBJ2-4; D unresolved. This CDR3 comprises 17 residues. The ends were cut back, 0 bases at V and 7 bases at J, with 19 bases in the middle. The V gene's germline CDR1 is LNHNV and CDR2 YYDKDF (reference sequence). This CDR3 reads CATSRDLRVAGLNIQYF. DNA for the CDR3: TGTGCCACCAGCAGAGATTTACGAGTGGCAGGTCTCAACATTCAGTACTTC.

The chain is built from TRBV6-2 or TRBV6-3 and TRBJ2-4; D is undetermined. Germline V gene data show CDR1 as MNHEY and CDR2 as SVGEGT. The CDR3 is 12 residues long. V lost 2 bases, J lost 8 bases, and 7 bases lay in between. CDR3: CASSYRVDIQYF. The CDR3 DNA follows: TGTGCCAGCAGTTACAGGGTGGACATTCAGTACTTC.

This clonotype was counted between two and nine times. The chain joins TRBV7-2 to TRBJ2-4; TRBD2 aligns across 16 bases. The J call may not be correct, given that the DNA end is closer to TRBJ2-7. Germline V gene data show CDR1 as SGHTA and CDR2 as FQGNSA. The CDR3 covers 16 residues. The CDR3 loop is CASSLGTSGRAYEQYF. The CDR3 DNA reads TGTGCCAGCAGCCTCGGGACTAGCGGGAGGGCCTACGAGCAGTACTTC.

The chain recombines TRBV11-2 with TRBJ1-2; 9 nucleotides match TRBD1. V gave up 1 base and J gave up 7 bases; unmatched junction bases: 7. The CDR3 extends over 15 amino acids. Germline lookup yields CDR1 SGHAT and CDR2 FQNNGV. CDR3 residues: CASSLALVQGAGYTF. CDR3 DNA: TGTGCCAGCAGCTTAGCTCTTGTACAGGGGGCTGGCTACACCTTC.

V is TRBV28 and J is TRBJ2-7, with a possible D match to TRBD1 (5 bases). This CDR3 has 16 amino acids. V dropped 6 bases and J dropped 6 bases, with 24 bases sitting between them. Per the germline V gene, CDR1 is MDHEN and CDR2 is SYDVKM. CDR3 DNA sequence: TGTGCCAGCAGCCCCCCCTTCGGACAACCCATGGGCGAGCAGTACTTC. Protein sequence: CASSPPFGQPMGEQYF. The full variable domain, rest sourced from reference TRBV28 and TRBJ2-7, is DVKVTQSSRYLVKRTGEKVFLECVQDMDHENMFWYRQDPGLGLRLIYFSYDVKMKEKGDIPEGYSVSREKKERFSLILESASTNQTSMYLCASSPPFGQPMGEQYFGPGTRLTVT.

The rearrangement links TRBV7-2 to TRBJ2-3; 7 bases agree with TRBD2. The CDR3 is made up of 15 amino acids. Germline values: CDR1 SGHTA, CDR2 FQGNSA. The J segment lost 5 bases and the V segment lost 7 bases, leaving 12 bases of the junction unmatched. The CDR3 here is CASTQMAGEVDTQYF. CDR3 nucleotides: TGTGCCAGCACCCAGATGGCGGGAGAGGTAGATACGCAGTATTTT. Full variable domain (remainder filled in from reference TRBV7-2 and TRBJ2-3): GAGVSQSPSNKVTEKGKDVELRCDPISGHTALYWYRQSLGQGLEFLIYFQGNSAPDKSGLPSDRFSAERTGGSVSTLTIQRTQQEDSAVYLCASTQMAGEVDTQYFGPGTRLTVL.

V is TRBV20-1 and J is TRBJ1-5; 8 positions match TRBD1. V shed 3 bases and J 7 bases; nucleotides not matched to a gene: 8. CDR1 and CDR2 (germline): DFQATT, SNEGSKA (reference sequence). The CDR3 is 14 amino acids. The DNA for the CDR3 is TGCAGTGCTAGTCCTGGACAGGGTCGACAGCCCCAGCATTTT. As protein: CSASPGQGRQPQHF.

The sample holds many counts of this clonotype. The chain couples TRBV7-3 to TRBJ2-7; TRBD1 matches at 8 bases. Looked up from germline, CDR1 is SGHTA and CDR2 is FQGTGA. V lost 2 bases and J lost 4; bases outside the gene matches: 4. This CDR3 has 14 residues. As DNA, the CDR3 is TGTGCCAGCAGCTTAGATGGGACAGGATACGAGCAGTACTTC. It specifies CASSLDGTGYEQYF.

V is TRBV25-1 and J is TRBJ2-5; D tentatively reads TRBD1 or TRBD2 (5 bases each). V lost 2 bases to trimming and J lost 4 bases, with 17 bases between them. CDR1 MGHDK and CDR2 SYGVNS come from the germline V gene. This CDR3 region has 16 residues. The CDR3 bases are TGTGCCAGCAGTGAAGGAAACGAGGGGCTCGGAGAGACCCAGTACTTC. Encoded protein: CASSEGNEGLGETQYF.

The rearrangement uses TRBV4-3 and TRBJ1-2; tentatively, D is TRBD1 (5 bases). The CDR3 sequence is 15 residues long. V was cut by 0 bases and J by 4 bases, with 12 bases left in between. Germline CDR1 and CDR2: LGHNA and YSLEER. The CDR3 reads CASSQEVGGSYGYTF. The CDR3, as DNA: TGCGCCAGCAGCCAAGAGGTCGGGGGGTCCTATGGCTACACCTTC.

This clonotype showed up many times. The rearrangement links TRBV7-2 to TRBJ2-3; no clear D. V was pared by 4 bases and J by 7 bases, with 6 bases between. From germline, CDR1 is SGHTA and CDR2 FQGNSA. The CDR3 length is 11 residues. The CDR3 is CASSSYNTQYF. The CDR3 DNA reads TGTGCCAGCAGCTCGTACAATACGCAGTATTTT.

V and J are TRBV29-1 and TRBJ2-1, with 13 bases aligning to TRBD2. CDR3 length equals 19 residues. V was clipped by 6 bases and J by 0 bases; unmatched bases: 14. In germline, CDR1 is SQVTM, CDR2 ANQGSEA. The CDR3 nucleotides are TGCAGCGTCGAACCGGGACTAGCGGGACCCAGGAGCTCCTACAATGAGCAGTTCTTC. Its protein is CSVEPGLAGPRSSYNEQFF.

The genes are TRBV4-3 and TRBJ2-3; 9 nucleotides match TRBD2. Germline CDR1 LGHNA, CDR2 YSLEER. Trimming at V came to 0 bases and at J to 4 bases, leaving 8 bases not matched to a gene. The CDR3 covers 17 residues. The DNA of the CDR3 is TGCGCCAGCAGCCAAGATTGGGGCGGGAGGGCCGCAGATACGCAGTATTTT. Its translation is CASSQDWGGRAADTQYF.

This clonotype was counted many times. V and J are TRBV7-2 and TRBJ2-1; D is perhaps TRBD2 (6 bases). CDR1 SGHTA and CDR2 FQGNSA come from the germline V gene. Between the trimmed V and J ends, which lost 3 bases and 9 bases, there was a span of 12 bases. The CDR3 has 13 residues. The CDR3, as DNA: TGTGCCAGCAGCTTGGACTATAGCACTGAGCAGTTCTTC. It yields the protein CASSLDYSTEQFF.

The rearrangement joins TRBV3-1 to TRBJ2-5; TRBD1 is a possible D gene (6 bases). CDR1 is LGHDT and CDR2 is YNNKEL in the germline V gene (reference sequence). The CDR3 has 14 amino acids. Trimming pared 1 base from V and 5 bases from J, leaving 11 bases between. Here the CDR3 DNA reads TGTGCCAGCAGCCAAGTGCAGGGGCAGGAGACCCAGTACTTC. It codes for CASSQVQGQETQYF.

The chain is built from TRBV9 and TRBJ2-7; 8 bases fit TRBD2. Unmatched junction bases numbered 5, after V lost 0 bases and J lost 0 bases. The germline V gene encodes CDR1 SGDLS and CDR2 YYNGEE. This CDR3 is 16 amino acids long. CDR3 DNA sequence: TGTGCCAGCAGCGTAGAGGCGGGAGGACCCTCCTACGAGCAGTACTTC. It is translated as CASSVEAGGPSYEQYF.

The chain has TRBV28 and TRBJ2-1, with D tentatively TRBD1 (5 bases). This CDR3 comprises 12 residues. The germline V gene has CDR1 MDHEN and CDR2 SYDVKM. V was cut by 2 bases and J by 10 bases, with 9 bases left in between. This chain's CDR3 is CASSLIWTEQFF. In DNA, the CDR3 is TGTGCCAGCAGTTTAATATGGACAGAGCAGTTCTTC.

The chain employs TRBV20-1 and TRBJ2-3; 10 bases align to TRBD2. Germline V gene lookup returns CDR1 DFQATT and CDR2 SNEGSKA (reference sequence). Trimming removed 2 bases from V and 1 base from J; junction bases left unmatched: 12. The CDR3 contains 18 residues. DNA of the CDR3: TGCAGTGCTAGAAATTGGCTAGCGGGGGAGTCTGGCACAGATACGCAGTATTTT. Its translation is CSARNWLAGESGTDTQYF.

This clonotype showed up just a few times. V gene TRBV20-1 combines with J gene TRBJ2-1; 13 nucleotides agree with TRBD2. V was pared by 6 bases and J by 0 bases, with 5 bases of the junction left unmatched. The germline V gene has CDR1 DFQATT and CDR2 SNEGSKA (reference sequence). The CDR3 covers 16 residues. CDR3 amino acids: CSAGTSGTSSYNEQFF. CDR3 nucleotides: TGCAGTGCCGGGACTAGCGGGACCAGCTCCTACAATGAGCAGTTCTTC.

Details on this clonotype: A much larger clone is a single base away; this may be a read error. V gene TRBV4-2 combines with J gene TRBJ2-1; possible D gene TRBD2, 6 bases. The end of the DNA fits TRBJ2-7 better, so the J call may be wrong. CDR1 LGHNA and CDR2 YNFKEQ come from the germline V gene. The CDR3 is 16 residues long. CDR3 in amino acids: CASSQESSGKYNEQYF. DNA for the CDR3: TGTGCCAGCAGCCAAGAGAGTAGCGGAAAATACAATGAGCAGTACTTC.

The chain has TRBV6-2 or TRBV6-3 and TRBJ2-3, with 12 bases lining up with TRBD2. Germline lookup yields CDR1 MNHEY and CDR2 SVGEGT. Losses at the gene ends were 6 bases for V and 5 bases for J; bases not matched to a gene: 9. CDR3 size: 16 residues. CDR3 region: CASSPYLAGGGDTQYF. CDR3 DNA sequence: TGTGCCAGCAGCCCTTACCTAGCGGGGGGGGGAGATACGCAGTATTTT.